This TCR beta chain was identified during a study of blood T cell repertoires in COVID-19. Study information: The United States, Italy and Spain supplied acute and convalescent COVID-19 samples. PBMCs, B-cell-depleted T cells, or T cells provided the cDNA or gDNA that made up the material.

Germline CDR1 and CDR2: LNHDA and SQIVND (reference sequence). The CDR3 loop spans 13 amino acids. The germline V and J ends were trimmed by 6 bases and 6 bases, with 12 bases remaining between them. Original data processing: Reference gene primer amplification in the assay estimated nucleated cell counts. Using immunoSEQ multiplex PCR, the repertoire was profiled, and TCRdb retains in-frame clones only, with some absent. Clone size and V and J calls were adopted from that table, with D and trimming inferred from the DNA. Among about 280,000 clones listed, roughly 85% were seen once. The sequencing sample was made of peripheral blood. The genes are TRBV19 and TRBJ1-3; the D is unclear. This receptor was obtained from a human donor in a cohort sampled during active COVID-19. Written as DNA, the CDR3 is TGTGCCAGTAGACCCTTGGCTGAAAACACCATATATTTT. Translation: CASRPLAENTIYF.